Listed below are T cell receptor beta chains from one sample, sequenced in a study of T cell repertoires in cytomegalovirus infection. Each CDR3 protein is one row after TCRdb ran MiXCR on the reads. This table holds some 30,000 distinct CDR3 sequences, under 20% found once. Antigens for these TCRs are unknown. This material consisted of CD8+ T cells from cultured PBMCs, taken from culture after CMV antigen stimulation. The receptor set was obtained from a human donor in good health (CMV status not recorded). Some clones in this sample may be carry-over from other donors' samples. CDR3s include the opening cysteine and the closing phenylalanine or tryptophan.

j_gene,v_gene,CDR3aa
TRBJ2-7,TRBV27,CASSPGGREEQYF
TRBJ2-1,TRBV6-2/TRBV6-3,CATAFGLYNEQFF
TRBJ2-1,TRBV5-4,CASSLWYNEQFF
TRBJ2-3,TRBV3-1,CASRRDSGEGTQYF
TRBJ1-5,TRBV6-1,CASRAGYSNQPQHF
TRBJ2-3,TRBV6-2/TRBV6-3,CASSYSPSGRGYTQYF
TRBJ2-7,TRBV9,CASSSSASYEQYF
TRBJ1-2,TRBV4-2,CASSQSWDILYYGYTF
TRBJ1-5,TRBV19,CASSIANDRESNQPQHF
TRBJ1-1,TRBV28,CASTLIRAGGAFF
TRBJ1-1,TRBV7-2,CASSLGGWTEAFF
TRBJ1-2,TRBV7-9,CASSSTRDSNYGYTF
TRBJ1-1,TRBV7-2,CASSRKVAGSWDTEAFF
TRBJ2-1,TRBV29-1,CSVGTGRDEQFF
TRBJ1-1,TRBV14,CASSQRRRGDTEAFF
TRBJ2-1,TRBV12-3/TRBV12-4,CASTPTSGSYNEQFF
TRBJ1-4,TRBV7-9,CASSPGQGREKLFF
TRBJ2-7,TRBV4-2,CASSQESSGSYEQYF
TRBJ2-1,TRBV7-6,CASSLAGGPISNEQFF
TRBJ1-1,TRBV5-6,CASSPTGAPTEAFF
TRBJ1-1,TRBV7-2,CASSLRGANTEAFF
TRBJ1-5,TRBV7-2,CASSLGGYSNQPQHF
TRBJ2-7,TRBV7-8,CASSLGHQGYEQYF
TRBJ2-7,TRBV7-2,CASSLALDYEQYF
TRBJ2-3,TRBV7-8,CASSLDGTGTDTQYF
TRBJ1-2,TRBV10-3,CAINGGAGYGYTF
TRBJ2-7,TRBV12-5,CASGLTVTGGSLYEQYF
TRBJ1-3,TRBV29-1,CSVRSWTGNTIYF
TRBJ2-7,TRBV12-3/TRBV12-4,CASSFGPLYEQYF
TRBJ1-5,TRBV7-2,CASSPFSDQPQHF
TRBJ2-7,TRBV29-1,CSVMGQGISYEQYF
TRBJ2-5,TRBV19,CASKGGQGYGETQYF
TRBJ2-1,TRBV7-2,CASSPEYNEQFF
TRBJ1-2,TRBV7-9,CASSLGGQDHSNYGYTF
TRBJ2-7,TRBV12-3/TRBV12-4,CASRGGTGFYEQYF
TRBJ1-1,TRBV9,CASSGIPGDRWTEAFF
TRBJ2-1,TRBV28,CASSLSGSRNEQFF
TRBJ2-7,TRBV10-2,CASSESSGSYEQYF
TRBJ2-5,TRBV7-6,CASSLAAGISGAGGETQYF
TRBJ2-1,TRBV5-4,CASSPGVEQFF
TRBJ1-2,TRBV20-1,CSARDHRGNYGYTF
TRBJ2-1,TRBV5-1,CASKNARTYNEQFF
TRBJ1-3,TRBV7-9,CASRPPGQAKLTIYF
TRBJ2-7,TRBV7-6,CASSLGPAGDEQYF